These T cell receptor delta chains were read from a single sample in a study of gamma-delta chains in newborns, infants, children. TCRdb called clones from the reads again using CATT. Here the sample spans 4,000 or so delta-chain clones, 3% to 3.5% being singletons. The source material was blood. Source of these receptors: a child who was a newborn, infant or young child, either healthy, febrile or measles-vaccinated (not recorded which). Both conserved end residues are part of each CDR3. The D gene is left open where the match is weak. Size is omitted from some rows. Given values are once, few, many or a class for expanded clones.

CDR3 | DNA | size | length | V | D | J
CACDSLGDHSSWDTRQMFF | TGTGCCTGTGACTCACTGGGGGATCACAGCTCCTGGGACACCCGACAGATGTTTTTC | medium-sized | 19 | TRDV2 | TRDD3 | TRDJ3
CACDPAFVTGGDSSWDTRQMFF | TGTGCCTGTGACCCGGCGTTTGTTACTGGGGGCGATTCTTCCTGGGACACCCGACAGATGTTTTTC | medium-sized | 22 | TRDV2 | TRDD3 | TRDJ3
CACDTVGGGLTAQLFF | TGTGCCTGTGACACGGTTGGGGGAGGTTTGACAGCACAACTCTTCTTT | few | 16 | TRDV2 | TRDD3 | TRDJ2
CACDTAGVYSWGTRQMFF | TGCGCCTGTGACACCGCAGGGGTATACTCCTGGGGCACCCGACAGATGTTTTTC | NA | 18 | TRDV2 | NA | TRDJ3
CACDTGIRELIF | TGTGCCTGTGACACGGGGATACGCGAACTCATCTTT | medium-sized | 12 | TRDV2 | TRDD3 | TRDJ1
CALGELNLRTSTGASCLNTDKLIF | TGTGCTCTTGGGGAACTAAACCTACGTACCTCCACGGGGGCCTCCTGCTTGAACACCGATAAACTCATCTTT | medium-sized | 24 | TRDV1 | NA | TRDJ1
CACDVLGDTARDTRQMFF | TGTGCCTGTGACGTACTGGGGGATACGGCCCGGGACACCCGACAGATGTTTTTC | medium-sized | 18 | TRDV2 | TRDD3 | TRDJ3
CACDTVLGGISSSWDTRQMFF | TGTGCCTGTGACACCGTACTGGGGGGTATCTCGAGCTCCTGGGACACCCGACAGATGTTTTTC | medium-sized | 21 | TRDV2 | TRDD3 | TRDJ3
CAHDPVLGAPLTAQLFF | TGTGCCCATGACCCCGTACTGGGGGCCCCTTTGACAGCACAACTCTTCTTT | few | 17 | TRDV2 | TRDD3 | TRDJ2
CACDTWDTKGSWDTRQMFF | TGTGCCTGTGACACCTGGGATACTAAGGGGTCCTGGGACACCCGACAGATGTTTTTC | medium-sized | 19 | TRDV2 | TRDD3 | TRDJ3
CACDTLLGDTPSSWDTRQMFF | TGTGCCTGTGACACTCTACTGGGGGATACGCCCAGCTCCTGGGACACCCGACAGATGTTTTTC | medium-sized | 21 | TRDV2 | TRDD3 | TRDJ3
CACDTVRGIRSSWDTRQMFF | TGTGCCTGCGACACCGTGCGGGGGATACGGAGCTCCTGGGACACCCGACAGATGTTTTTC | few | 20 | TRDV2 | TRDD3 | TRDJ3
CACDSLLGDTTSWDTRQMFF | TGTGCCTGTGACTCGTTACTGGGGGATACGACCTCCTGGGACACCCGACAGATGTTTTTC | medium-sized | 20 | TRDV2 | TRDD3 | TRDJ3
CACDKIRTDKLIF | TGTGCCTGTGACAAGATACGCACCGATAAACTCATCTTT | medium-sized | 13 | TRDV2 | NA | TRDJ1
CACDMLGDILTAQLFF | TGTGCCTGTGACATGCTGGGGGATATTTTGACGGCACAACTCTTCTTT | NA | 16 | TRDV2 | TRDD3 | TRDJ2
CACDTVLGDKSSWDTRQMFF | TGTGCCTGTGACACCGTACTGGGGGATAAAAGCTCCTGGGACACCCGACAGATGTTTTTC | medium-sized | 20 | TRDV2 | TRDD3 | TRDJ3
CACDSAGGCSWDTRRMFF | TGTGCCTGTGACTCAGCTGGGGGATGCTCCTGGGACACCCGACGGATGTTTTTC | few | 18 | TRDV2 | TRDD3 | TRDJ3
CACDPVLGDTGWDTRQMFF | TGTGCCTGTGACCCAGTACTGGGGGATACTGGGTGGGACACCCGACAGATGTTTTTC | medium-sized | 19 | TRDV2 | TRDD3 | TRDJ3
CACELTAPLFF | TGTGCCTGTGAATTGACAGCACCACTCTTCTTT | NA | 11 | TRDV2 | NA | TRDJ2
CAFPILGDSSTDKLIF | TGTGCCTTTCCTATACTGGGGGATTCGTCTACCGATAAACTCATCTTT | medium-sized | 16 | TRDV3 | TRDD3 | TRDJ1
CACDPLGDTRWDTRQMFF | TGTGCCTGTGACCCTCTGGGGGATACGCGCTGGGACACCCGACAGATGTTTTTC | medium-sized | 18 | TRDV2 | TRDD3 | TRDJ3
CALGEEGRASLILGAPLTAQLFF | TGTGCTCTTGGGGAAGAAGGAAGGGCTTCCCTCATACTGGGGGCCCCTTTGACAGCACAACTCTTCTTT | NA | 23 | TRDV1 | TRDD3 | TRDJ2
CACDTWGILSSWDTRQMFF | TGTGCCTGTGACACCTGGGGGATACTGAGCTCCTGGGACACCCGACAGATGTTTTTC | medium-sized | 19 | TRDV2 | TRDD3 | TRDJ3
CACDTGGFNPSWDTRQMFF | TGTGCCTGTGACACTGGGGGATTTAATCCTTCCTGGGACACCCGACAGATGTTTTTC | medium-sized | 19 | TRDV2 | TRDD3 | TRDJ3
CACDTVLGDTLSSWDTRQMFF | TGTGCCTGTGACACCGTACTGGGGGATACGCTAAGCTCCTGGGACACCCGACAGATGTTTTTC | medium-sized | 21 | TRDV2 | TRDD3 | TRDJ3
CACDTAGGFSWDTRQMFF | TGTGCCTGTGACACCGCTGGGGGATTTTCCTGGGACACCCGACAGATGTTTTTC | medium-sized | 18 | TRDV2 | TRDD3 | TRDJ3
CACDTVLLGDTAQLFF | TGTGCCTGTGACACCGTTCTACTGGGGGATACAGCACAACTCTTCTTT | medium-sized | 16 | TRDV2 | TRDD3 | TRDJ2
CACDTGGGFGGGPYTDKLIF | TGTGCCTGTGACACCGGAGGAGGATTTGGTGGGGGGCCTTACACCGATAAACTCATCTTT | medium-sized | 20 | TRDV2 | NA | TRDJ1
CALGERRRGLRLRTGGIPTDKLIF | TGTGCTCTTGGGGAACGTCGCCGGGGCCTGCGCCTACGCACGGGGGGGATACCCACCGATAAACTCATCTTT | medium-sized | 24 | TRDV1 | TRDD3 | TRDJ1
CACDTGGYLSWDTRQMFF | TGTGCCTGTGACACCGGGGGATACTTATCCTGGGACACCCGACAGATGTTTTTC | medium-sized | 18 | TRDV2 | TRDD3 | TRDJ3
CACGTGGSFPSSWDTRQMFF | TGTGCCTGTGGCACCGGGGGCTCATTCCCTAGCTCCTGGGACACCCGACAGATGTTTTTC | few | 20 | TRDV2 | NA | TRDJ3
CACDVLGDTALTAQLFF | TGTGCCTGTGACGTACTGGGGGATACAGCTTTGACAGCACAACTCTTCTTT | large | 17 | TRDV2 | TRDD3 | TRDJ2
CSVLLCSKLLVLGIQRTAQLFF | NA | few | 22 | TRAV29/DV5 | NA | TRDJ2
CACDTVLGDTPSSWDTRQMFF | TGTGCCTGTGACACCGTACTGGGGGATACGCCCAGCTCCTGGGACACCCGACAGATGTTTTTC | medium-sized | 21 | TRDV2 | TRDD3 | TRDJ3
CAFSVICLFTGGSFFSWDTRQMFF | TGTGCCTTTAGTGTTATCTGCCTCTTTACTGGGGGATCCTTCTTCTCCTGGGACACCCGACAGATGTTTTTC | once | 24 | TRDV3 | TRDD3 | TRDJ3
CACDLLGDSSWDTRQMFF | TGTGCCTGTGACCTCCTGGGGGATAGCTCCTGGGACACCCGACAGATGTTTTTC | medium-sized | 18 | TRDV2 | TRDD3 | TRDJ3